The 5 T cell receptor beta chains presented below share a single source sample, sequenced in a study of blood T cell repertoires in COVID-19. The repertoire was sequenced with immunoSEQ multiplex PCR; TCRdb's copy has only in-frame clones and lacks some. The table lists hundreds of thousands of clones, roughly 89% of them singletons, with about 4.6% in the top ten. The specimen was peripheral blood. The receptors come from a man aged 35 to 55 with acute or convalescent COVID-19.

This chain uses TRBV7-2 with TRBJ2-2; TRBD2 matches at 7 bases. The V gene's germline CDR1 is SGHTA and CDR2 FQGNSA. Trimming cost V 1 base and J 7 bases; bases outside gene matches: 3. CDR3 length: 14 amino acids. In DNA form, the CDR3 reads TGTGCCAGCAGCTTAGGAACGGGAGGCGGGGAGCTGTTTTTT. Translating gives CASSLGTGGGELFF.

V gene TRBV7-8 combines with J gene TRBJ2-1, with 12 bases identical to TRBD2. CDR3 size: 17 residues. J lost 0 bases, V lost 3 bases, and 3 bases had no gene match. Per the germline V gene, CDR1 is SGHVS and CDR2 is FQNEAQ. CDR3 sequence reads: CASSFRTSGDSYNEQFF. CDR3 DNA: TGTGCCAGCAGCTTCCGGACTAGCGGGGACTCCTACAATGAGCAGTTCTTC.

The rearrangement joins TRBV6-5 to TRBJ2-2; tentative D call: TRBD1 (5 bases). Looked up from germline, CDR1 is MNHEY and CDR2 is SVGAGI. Deletions cut 8 bases from V and 7 bases from J, with 8 bases between. The CDR3 contains 11 residues. CDR3: CASGRGGELFF. In nucleotides, the CDR3 is TGTGCCAGCGGAAGGGGCGGGGAGCTGTTTTTT.

The chain has TRBV12-5 and TRBJ2-3, with D possibly being TRBD2 (5 bases). V lost 7 bases to trimming and J lost 4 bases, with 18 bases between them. The CDR3 is 15 residues long. The germline V gene encodes CDR1 LGHNT and CDR2 FRNRAP. The CDR3 DNA is TGTGCTAGTGCCCCCGGGAAGGGTAGACCAGATACGCAGTATTTT. Protein: CASAPGKGRPDTQYF.

J is TRBJ1-1 and V is TRBV29-1; no clear D. The length of the CDR3 is 13 residues. The V gene lost 3 bases and the J gene lost 4 bases, with 12 bases spanning the gap. CDR1 and CDR2 (germline): SQVTM, ANQGSEA. CDR3 loop: CSVDGSSGTEAFF. In DNA form, the CDR3 reads TGCAGCGTTGACGGGTCCTCGGGCACTGAAGCTTTCTTT.